Included here is one T cell receptor (beta chain) sequence, with context. CDR1 SGHRS and CDR2 YFSETQ come from the germline V gene. V was pared by 5 bases and J by 7 bases, with 5 bases of the junction left unmatched. This CDR3 has 13 amino acids. This specimen belongs to a study of blood T cell repertoires in COVID-19. Repertoires were generated with immunoSEQ multiplex PCR, while TCRdb's copy carries only in-frame clones and drops some. The sample records 100,000 to 130,000 clones, 84% being singletons. The receptor was isolated from a human donor in a cohort sampled during active COVID-19. Sample: peripheral blood. This chain links TRBV5-1 with TRBJ2-1; 8 bases map to TRBD1. The CDR3 is CASRPGTGNEQFF. CDR3 nucleotide sequence: TGCGCCAGCAGACCTGGGACAGGAAATGAGCAGTTCTTC.